Below are 19 T cell receptor beta chains sequenced from a single sample in a study of T-cell memory formation after mild COVID-19. Each CDR3 protein is one row after TCRdb ran MiXCR on the 5' RACE reads. The sample contains around 34,000 distinct CDR3 sequences, 7% to 8% of which appear only once. The source material was PBMCs or a T cell subset sorted from them (not recorded which). These receptors were collected from a man aged 18 to 30 who had mild COVID-19 (a few samples of this study predate the infection). Cell type and time point are not known.

Note on this clonotype: One base away lies a much larger clone, so this may be a sequencing read error. The chain uses TRBV6-4 and TRBJ2-2; no definite D call. The CDR3 length is 13 residues. Germline-derived CDR1 and CDR2 are MRHNA and SNTAGT. The CDR3 loop is CASSDSSTWELFF. In DNA, the CDR3 is TGTGCCAGCAGTGACTCTAGCACCTGGGAGCTGTTTTTT.

This clonotype was detected many times. The rearrangement uses TRBV5-1 and TRBJ2-7, with 10 bases identical to TRBD1. The CDR3 runs to 14 residues. V gave up 4 bases and J gave up 4 bases; unmatched junction bases: 5. The V gene's germline CDR1 is SGHRS and CDR2 YFSETQ. The chain's CDR3 is CASSPRQGAYEQYF. Written as DNA, the CDR3 is TGCGCCAGCAGCCCCCGACAGGGGGCGTACGAGCAGTACTTC. Together with reference TRBV5-1 and TRBJ2-7, the CDR3 gives the full variable domain: KAGVTQTPRYLIKTRGQQVTLSCSPISGHRSVSWYQQTPGQGLQFLFEYFSETQRNKGNFPGRFSGRQFSNSRSEMNVSTLELGDSALYLCASSPRQGAYEQYFGPGTRLTVT.

This clonotype was detected ten times or more. This chain uses TRBV7-9 with TRBJ2-1; possibly TRBD2 for D (6 bases). Germline values: CDR1 SEHNR, CDR2 FQNEAQ (reference sequence). This CDR3 is built from 16 residues. V was trimmed by 1 base and J by 2 bases, leaving 12 bases between them. The CDR3 here is CASSLVDGGTYNEQFF. DNA for the CDR3: TGTGCCAGCAGCTTAGTAGATGGGGGGACCTACAATGAGCAGTTCTTC.

This clonotype was found many times. The chain has TRBV7-2 and TRBJ2-3; D is uncertain. CDR3 size: 15 residues. Trimming left V 7 bases short and J 0 bases short, with 14 bases between. CDR1 is SGHTA, CDR2 FQGNSA, per germline. CDR3 loop: CASNHVGWSTDTQYF. The CDR3 bases are TGTGCCAGCAATCATGTCGGGTGGAGCACAGATACGCAGTATTTT.

The rearrangement uses TRBV20-1 and TRBJ2-1; D is tentatively TRBD1 or TRBD2 (5 bases each). The germline V gene encodes CDR1 DFQATT and CDR2 SNEGSKA (reference sequence). CDR3 length: 15 amino acids. V shed 5 bases and J shed 2 bases, with 16 bases lying between them. Here the CDR3 DNA reads TGCAGTGCTTACCCCCCGGGGCTTGCCTACAATGAGCAGTTCTTC. Translated: CSAYPPGLAYNEQFF.

The chain carries TRBV19 and TRBJ2-3, with D perhaps matching TRBD1 (6 bases). The CDR3 length is 13 residues. Germline V gene lookup returns CDR1 LNHDA and CDR2 SQIVND (reference sequence). The V end lost 6 bases, the J end lost 2 bases, and 9 bases lay between the germline ends. The CDR3 is CASRGASTDTQYF. CDR3 bases: TGTGCCAGTAGGGGGGCCTCCACAGATACGCAGTATTTT.

This clonotype was recorded many times. The V call is TRBV5-1, the J call TRBJ1-1, with 8 positions matching TRBD1. This CDR3 has 15 residues. In germline, CDR1 is SGHRS, CDR2 YFSETQ. Losses at the gene ends were 4 bases for V and 5 bases for J; bases not matched to a gene: 10. The CDR3 here is CASSTSGQGETEAFF. CDR3 coding DNA: TGCGCCAGCAGCACGTCTGGACAGGGAGAGACTGAAGCTTTCTTT.

This clonotype occurred many times. The genes are TRBV20-1 and TRBJ2-1; D is uncertain. Trimming cost V 3 bases and J 3 bases, with 15 bases left between them. The CDR3 is 15 residues long. Germline values: CDR1 DFQATT, CDR2 SNEGSKA (reference sequence). The CDR3 loop reads CSARFQPSVYNEQFF. The CDR3 bases are TGCAGTGCTAGGTTCCAGCCATCCGTCTACAATGAGCAGTTCTTC.

The sample holds many counts of this clonotype. This chain links TRBV3-1 with TRBJ2-7; D may be TRBD1 (6 bases). Trimming took off 6 bases at V and 2 bases at J, with 8 bases between the two ends. The CDR3 sequence is 12 residues long. CDR1 is LGHDT, CDR2 YNNKEL, per germline (reference sequence). The CDR3: CASSPGAYEQYF. In DNA, the CDR3 is TGTGCCAGCAGTCCAGGGGCCTACGAGCAGTACTTC.

This clonotype was observed a handful of times. This chain joins TRBV29-1 and TRBJ1-1; 9 bases line up with TRBD1. J was trimmed by 3 bases and V by 8 bases; bases with no gene match: 7. Germline CDR1 SQVTM, CDR2 ANQGSEA. There are 13 residues in the CDR3. CDR3 region: CSPGDREDTEAFF. In DNA form, the CDR3 reads TGCAGCCCCGGGGACAGGGAGGACACTGAAGCTTTCTTT.

This clonotype was counted at least ten times. The chain employs TRBV5-1 and TRBJ1-1; D perhaps matches TRBD1 (5 bases). The CDR3 runs 13 residues. Germline CDR1 and CDR2: SGHRS and YFSETQ. The ends were cut back, 2 bases at V and 2 bases at J, with 7 bases in the middle. CDR3 sequence: CASSFDSNTEAFF. In DNA, the CDR3 is TGCGCCAGCAGCTTCGACAGTAACACTGAAGCTTTCTTT.

This clonotype was seen only a few times. The J gene is TRBJ2-5, the V gene TRBV15, with D possibly matching TRBD1 (7 bases). V lost 1 base and J lost 5, with 14 bases in between. CDR1 and CDR2 from the germline V gene are LNHNV and YYDKDF (reference sequence). The CDR3 is 15 amino acids. The CDR3 DNA reads TGTGCCACCAGCAGAGGAGGCAGGGGGGACGAGACCCAGTACTTC. The encoded protein is CATSRGGRGDETQYF.

The chain joins TRBV20-1 to TRBJ1-1; no definite D call. V lost 0 bases and J 13 bases, leaving 3 bases between the germline ends. CDR1 DFQATT and CDR2 SNEGSKA come from the germline V gene (reference sequence). This CDR3 is built from 8 residues. For the CDR3, the DNA is TGCAGTGCTAGAGATAATTTCTTT. Its translation is CSARDNFF.

This clonotype was seen at least ten times. CDR3 nucleotides: TGTGCCAGCAGCCAAGACCTCCAGACAGGGATCTACAATGAGCAGTTCTTC. It encodes CASSQDLQTGIYNEQFF. The gene calls are TRBV4-2 and TRBJ2-1; TRBD1 agrees at 7 bases. V lost 0 bases and J lost 3; bases outside the gene matches: 8. The CDR3 contains 17 residues. CDR1 and CDR2 (germline): LGHNA, YNFKEQ.

This clonotype appeared once. This chain links TRBV5-1 with TRBJ1-4; 9 bases align to TRBD1. The CDR3 contains 15 residues. Unmatched junction bases numbered 2, after V lost 0 bases and J lost 5 bases. The germline CDR1 and CDR2 sequences are SGHRS and YFSETQ. The CDR3 loop is CASSLGGTGNEKLFF. CDR3 coding DNA: TGCGCCAGCAGCTTGGGAGGGACAGGGAATGAAAAACTGTTTTTT.

Ten or more counts support this clonotype. The rearrangement joins TRBV4-2 to TRBJ2-3, with TRBD2 matching 7 bases. In germline, CDR1 is LGHNA, CDR2 YNFKEQ. V was pared by 0 bases and J by 6 bases, with 3 bases of the junction left unmatched. The CDR3 loop spans 14 amino acids. The DNA of the CDR3 is TGTGCCAGCAGCCAAGATCGGCGGGGGGATACGCAGTATTTT. Protein product: CASSQDRRGDTQYF.

The genes are TRBV6-2 or TRBV6-3 and TRBJ1-6; no firm D call. This CDR3 is 12 amino acids long. The germline gives CDR1 MNHEY, CDR2 SVGEGT. Trimming took off 7 bases at V and 13 bases at J, with 14 bases between the two ends. CDR3 coding DNA: TGTGCCAGCAAAGACGGGCCTGGGCCCCTCCACTTT. It specifies CASKDGPGPLHF.

This clonotype came up many times. The V and J genes are TRBV7-2 and TRBJ2-5; D gene ambiguous. Germline lookup yields CDR1 SGHTA and CDR2 FQGNSA. V lost 5 bases and J 5 bases, leaving 9 bases between the germline ends. The CDR3 has 12 residues. The CDR3 sequence is CASSPLQETQYF. CDR3 DNA sequence: TGTGCCAGCAGCCCTCTTCAGGAGACCCAGTACTTC.

This clonotype was picked up many times. This chain connects TRBV20-1 to TRBJ1-2; the match to TRBD1 covers 7 bases. V gave up 4 bases and J gave up 2 bases; unmatched junction bases: 7. Looked up from germline, CDR1 is DFQATT and CDR2 is SNEGSKA (reference sequence). The CDR3 extends over 14 amino acids. CDR3: CSAILGQANYGYTF. The CDR3 DNA reads as TGCAGTGCTATCCTAGGACAGGCCAACTATGGCTACACCTTC.